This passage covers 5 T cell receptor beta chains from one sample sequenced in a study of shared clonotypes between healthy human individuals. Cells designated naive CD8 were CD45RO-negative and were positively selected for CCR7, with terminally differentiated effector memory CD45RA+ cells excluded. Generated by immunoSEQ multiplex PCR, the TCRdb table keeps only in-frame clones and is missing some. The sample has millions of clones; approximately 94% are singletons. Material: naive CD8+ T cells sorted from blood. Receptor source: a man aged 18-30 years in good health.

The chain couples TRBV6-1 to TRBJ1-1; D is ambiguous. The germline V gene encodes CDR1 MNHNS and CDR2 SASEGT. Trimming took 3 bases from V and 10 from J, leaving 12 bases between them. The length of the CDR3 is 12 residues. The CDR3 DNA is TGTGCCAGCAGTGATCTTGGGGTTTTAGCTTTCTTT. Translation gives CASSDLGVLAFF.

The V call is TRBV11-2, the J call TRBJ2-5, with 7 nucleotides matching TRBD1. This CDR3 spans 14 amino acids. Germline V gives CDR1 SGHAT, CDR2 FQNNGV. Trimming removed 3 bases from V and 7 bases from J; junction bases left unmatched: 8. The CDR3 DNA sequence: TGTGCCAGCAGCTTTGACAGGGATTTTGGGACCCAGTACTTC. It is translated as CASSFDRDFGTQYF.

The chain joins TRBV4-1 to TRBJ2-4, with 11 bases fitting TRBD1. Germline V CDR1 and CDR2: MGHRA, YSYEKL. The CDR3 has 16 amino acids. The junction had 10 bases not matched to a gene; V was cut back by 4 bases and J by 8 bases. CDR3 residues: CASSPWDRGEEDIQYF. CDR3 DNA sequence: TGCGCCAGCAGCCCGTGGGACAGGGGGGAGGAGGACATTCAGTACTTC.

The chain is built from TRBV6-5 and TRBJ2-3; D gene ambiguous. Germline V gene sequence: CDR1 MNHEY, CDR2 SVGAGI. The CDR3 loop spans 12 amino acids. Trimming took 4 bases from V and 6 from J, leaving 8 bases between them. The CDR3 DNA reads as TGTGCCAGCAGTTCCCCGTTTGATACGCAGTATTTT. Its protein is CASSSPFDTQYF.

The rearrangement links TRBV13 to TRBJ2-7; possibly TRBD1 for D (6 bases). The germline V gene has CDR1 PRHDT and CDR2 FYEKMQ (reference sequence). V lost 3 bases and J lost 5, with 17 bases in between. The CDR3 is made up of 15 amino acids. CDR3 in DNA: TGTGCCAGCAGCTTGGGTGGGGGCGTTATCAACGAGCAGTACTTC. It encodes CASSLGGGVINEQYF.